This T cell receptor (beta chain) was sequenced for a study of cytomegalovirus exposure and HLA in healthy donors. The study, taken as a whole, reports: Three of the chains that were CMV-associated were confirmed in vitro to be specific for CMV antigens.

Regarding this clone: The antigen is unknown.

Germline assignment: CDR1 MGHRA and CDR2 YSYEKL. CDR3 length: 15 residues. Losses at the gene ends were 4 bases for V and 4 bases for J; bases not matched to a gene: 9. Sequenced by immunoSEQ multiplex PCR; TCRdb stores in-frame clones only, minus some. The data hold more than 250,000 clones, with roughly 87% observed a single time. The chain carries TRBV4-1 and TRBJ2-7; 8 nucleotides match TRBD2. This sequence originates from a woman aged 30 to 39 in good health and CMV-seropositive. What was sequenced was PBMCs. CDR3 protein: CASSPTGSGKYEQYF. CDR3 DNA: TGCGCCAGCAGCCCGACAGGTAGCGGGAAATACGAGCAGTACTTC.